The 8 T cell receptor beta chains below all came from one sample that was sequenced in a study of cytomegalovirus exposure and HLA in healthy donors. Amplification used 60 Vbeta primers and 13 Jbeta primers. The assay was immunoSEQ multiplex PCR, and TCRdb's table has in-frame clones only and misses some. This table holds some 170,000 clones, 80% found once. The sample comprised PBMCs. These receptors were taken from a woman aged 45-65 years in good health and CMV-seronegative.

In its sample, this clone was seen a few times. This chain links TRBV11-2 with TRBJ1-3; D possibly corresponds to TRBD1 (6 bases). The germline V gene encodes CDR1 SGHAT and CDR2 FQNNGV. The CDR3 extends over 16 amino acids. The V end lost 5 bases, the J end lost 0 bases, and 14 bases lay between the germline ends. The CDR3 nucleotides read TGTGCCAGCAGCGCGTACAGGGAAACCTCTGGAAACACCATATATTTT. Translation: CASSAYRETSGNTIYF.

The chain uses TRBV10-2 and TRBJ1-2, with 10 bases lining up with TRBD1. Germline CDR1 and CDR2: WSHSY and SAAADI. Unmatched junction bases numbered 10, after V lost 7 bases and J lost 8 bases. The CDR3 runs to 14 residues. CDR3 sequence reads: CASTETGGPEGYTF. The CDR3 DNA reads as TGCGCCAGCACGGAGACAGGGGGCCCGGAGGGCTACACCTTC.

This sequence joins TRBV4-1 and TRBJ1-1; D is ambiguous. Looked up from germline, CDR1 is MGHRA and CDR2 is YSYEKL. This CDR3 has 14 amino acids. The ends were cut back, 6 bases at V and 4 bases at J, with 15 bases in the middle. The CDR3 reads CASSPSSRSTEAFF. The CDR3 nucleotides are TGCGCCAGCAGTCCCTCGTCCCGGAGCACTGAAGCTTTCTTT.

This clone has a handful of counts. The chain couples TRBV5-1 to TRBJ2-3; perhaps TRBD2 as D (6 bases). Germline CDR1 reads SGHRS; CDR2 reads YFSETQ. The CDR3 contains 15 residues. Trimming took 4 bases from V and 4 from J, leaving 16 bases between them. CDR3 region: CASSLGDSNSDTQYF. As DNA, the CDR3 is TGCGCCAGCAGCCTCGGGGACTCGAACTCAGATACGCAGTATTTT.

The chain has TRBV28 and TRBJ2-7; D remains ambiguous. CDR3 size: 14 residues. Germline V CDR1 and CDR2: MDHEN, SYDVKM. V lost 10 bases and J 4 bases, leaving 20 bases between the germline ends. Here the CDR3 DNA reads TGTGCCATCGGAGCGCCACTTGAGATATACGAGCAGTACTTC. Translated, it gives CAIGAPLEIYEQYF.

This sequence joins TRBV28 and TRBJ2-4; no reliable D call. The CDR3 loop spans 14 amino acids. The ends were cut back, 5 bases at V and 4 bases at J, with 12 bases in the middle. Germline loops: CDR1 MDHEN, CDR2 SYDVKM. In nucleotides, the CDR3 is TGTGCCAGCAGTGGCGCCGGGTCTAAAAACATTCAGTACTTC. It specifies CASSGAGSKNIQYF.

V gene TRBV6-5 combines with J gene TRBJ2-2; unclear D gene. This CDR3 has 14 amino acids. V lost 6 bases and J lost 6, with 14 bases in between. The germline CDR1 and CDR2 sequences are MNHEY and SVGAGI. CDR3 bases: TGTGCCAGCAGCCTGTCTAGGTTAGCCGGGGAGCTGTTTTTT. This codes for CASSLSRLAGELFF.

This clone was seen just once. DNA for the CDR3: TGTGCCAGCAGCCCGCGTCGGGGAGACCGCTATGGCTACACCTTC. It specifies CASSPRRGDRYGYTF. This chain uses TRBV7-6 with TRBJ1-2; D remains unclear. CDR3 length: 15 residues. V was clipped by 5 bases and J by 4 bases, with 17 bases between them. In germline, CDR1 is SGHVS, CDR2 FNYEAQ.